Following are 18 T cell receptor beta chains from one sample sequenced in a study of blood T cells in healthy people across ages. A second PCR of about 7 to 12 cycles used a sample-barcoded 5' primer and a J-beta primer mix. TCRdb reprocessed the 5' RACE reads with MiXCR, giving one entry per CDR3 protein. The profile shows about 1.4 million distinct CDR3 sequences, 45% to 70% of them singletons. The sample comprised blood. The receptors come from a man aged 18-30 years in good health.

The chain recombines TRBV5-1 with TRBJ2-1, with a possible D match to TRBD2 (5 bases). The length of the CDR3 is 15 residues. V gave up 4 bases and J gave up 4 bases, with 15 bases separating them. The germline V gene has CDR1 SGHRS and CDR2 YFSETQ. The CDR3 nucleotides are TGCGCCAGCAGCCCCTTAGAGGGATCGTACAATGAGCAGTTCTTC. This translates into CASSPLEGSYNEQFF.

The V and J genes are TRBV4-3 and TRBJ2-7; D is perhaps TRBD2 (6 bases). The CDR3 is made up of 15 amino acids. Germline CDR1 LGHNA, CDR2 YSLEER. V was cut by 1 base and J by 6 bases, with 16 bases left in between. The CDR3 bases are TGCGCCAGCAGCCAAGTCGCGCAGGGAGGTGGCGAGCAGTACTTC. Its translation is CASSQVAQGGGEQYF.

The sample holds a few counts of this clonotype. For the CDR3, the DNA is TGTGCCAGCAGCTTAAGGACTAGGTTATCCTACGAGCAGTACTTC. As protein: CASSLRTRLSYEQYF. V gene TRBV13 combines with J gene TRBJ2-7; 7 positions match TRBD2. The CDR3 covers 15 residues. V gave up 2 bases and J gave up 1 base; unmatched junction bases: 5. Germline assignment: CDR1 PRHDT and CDR2 FYEKMQ (reference sequence).

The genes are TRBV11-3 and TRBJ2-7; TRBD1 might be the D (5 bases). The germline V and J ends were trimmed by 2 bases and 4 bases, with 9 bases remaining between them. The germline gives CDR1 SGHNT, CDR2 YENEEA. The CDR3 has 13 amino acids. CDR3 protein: CASSLQTDYEQYF. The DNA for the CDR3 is TGTGCCAGCAGCTTACAGACAGATTACGAGCAGTACTTC.

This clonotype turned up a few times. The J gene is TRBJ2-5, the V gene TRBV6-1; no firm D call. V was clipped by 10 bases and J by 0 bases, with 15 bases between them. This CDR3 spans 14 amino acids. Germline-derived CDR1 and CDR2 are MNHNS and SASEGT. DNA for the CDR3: TGTGCCACCTCCGAGGCCACCTACCAAGAGACCCAGTACTTC. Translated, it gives CATSEATYQETQYF.

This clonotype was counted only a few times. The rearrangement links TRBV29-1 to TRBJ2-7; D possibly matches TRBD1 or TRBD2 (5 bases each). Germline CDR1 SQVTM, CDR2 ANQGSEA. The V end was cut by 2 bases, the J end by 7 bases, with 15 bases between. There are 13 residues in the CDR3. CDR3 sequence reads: CSVELGTPREQYF. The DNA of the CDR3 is TGCAGCGTTGAACTCGGGACCCCGAGGGAGCAGTACTTC.

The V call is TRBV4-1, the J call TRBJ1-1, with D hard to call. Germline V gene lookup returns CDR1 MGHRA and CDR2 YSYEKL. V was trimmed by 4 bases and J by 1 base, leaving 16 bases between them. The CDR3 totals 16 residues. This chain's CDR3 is CASSPDWTVKNTEAFF. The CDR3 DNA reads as TGCGCCAGCAGCCCTGACTGGACCGTGAAGAACACTGAAGCTTTCTTT.

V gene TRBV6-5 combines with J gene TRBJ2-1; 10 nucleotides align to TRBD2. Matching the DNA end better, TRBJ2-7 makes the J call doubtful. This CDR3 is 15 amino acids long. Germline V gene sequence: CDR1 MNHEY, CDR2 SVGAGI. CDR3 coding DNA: TGTGCCAGCAGTTACCGTGACCTAGCGGGAGATGAGCAGTACTTC. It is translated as CASSYRDLAGDEQYF.

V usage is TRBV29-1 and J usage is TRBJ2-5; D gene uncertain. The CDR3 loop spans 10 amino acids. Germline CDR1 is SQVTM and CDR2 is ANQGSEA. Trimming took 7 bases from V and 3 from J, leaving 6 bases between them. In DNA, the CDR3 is TGCAGCGCCCTTGAAGAGACCCAGTACTTC. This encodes CSALEETQYF.

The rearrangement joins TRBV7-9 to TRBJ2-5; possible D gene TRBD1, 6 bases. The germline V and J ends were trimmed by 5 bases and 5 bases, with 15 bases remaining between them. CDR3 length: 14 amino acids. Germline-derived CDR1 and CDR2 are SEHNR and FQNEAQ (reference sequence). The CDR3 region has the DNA TGTGCCAGCAGCATACAGGGTATCGGGGAGACCCAGTACTTC. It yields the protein CASSIQGIGETQYF.

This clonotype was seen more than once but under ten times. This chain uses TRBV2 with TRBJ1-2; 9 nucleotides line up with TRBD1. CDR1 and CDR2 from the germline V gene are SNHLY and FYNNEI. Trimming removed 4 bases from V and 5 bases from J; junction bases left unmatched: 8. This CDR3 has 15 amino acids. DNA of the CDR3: TGTGCCAGCAGTGTACCGGGACAGGGAATGTATGGCTACACCTTC. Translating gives CASSVPGQGMYGYTF. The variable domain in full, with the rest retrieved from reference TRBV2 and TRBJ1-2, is EPEVTQTPSHQVTQMGQEVILRCVPISNHLYFYWYRQILGQKVEFLVSFYNNEISEKSEIFDDQFSVERPDGSNFTLKIRSTKLEDSAMYFCASSVPGQGMYGYTFGSGTRLTVV.

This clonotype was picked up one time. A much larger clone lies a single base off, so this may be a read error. In DNA, the CDR3 is TGCAGTGCAGCTGGACGGGGCGCCTACGAGCAGTACTTC. Translated, it gives CSAAGRGAYEQYF. V and J are TRBV20-1 and TRBJ2-7; D may correspond to TRBD1 or TRBD2 (5 bases each). The CDR3 has 13 residues. Per the germline V gene, CDR1 is DFQATT and CDR2 is SNEGSKA (reference sequence). Trimming cost V 6 bases and J 2 bases, with 14 bases left between them.

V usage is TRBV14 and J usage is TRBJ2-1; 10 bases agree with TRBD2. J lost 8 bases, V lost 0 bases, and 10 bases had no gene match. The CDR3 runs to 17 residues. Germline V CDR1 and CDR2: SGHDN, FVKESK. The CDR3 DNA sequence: TGTGCCAGCAGCCAAGATCTAGCGGGAGAGACTGTCGATGAGCAGTTCTTC. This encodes CASSQDLAGETVDEQFF.

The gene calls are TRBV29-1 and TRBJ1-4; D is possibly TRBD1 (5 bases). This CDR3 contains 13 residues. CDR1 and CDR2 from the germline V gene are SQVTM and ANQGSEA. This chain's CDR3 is CGAGGVNNEKLFF. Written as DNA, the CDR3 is TGCGGCGCGGGAGGGGTCAATAATGAAAAACTGTTTTTT.

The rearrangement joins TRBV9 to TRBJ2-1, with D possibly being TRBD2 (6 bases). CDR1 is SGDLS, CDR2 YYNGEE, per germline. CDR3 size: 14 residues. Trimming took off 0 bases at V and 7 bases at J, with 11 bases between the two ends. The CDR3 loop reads CASSVGETRNEQFF. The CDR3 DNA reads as TGTGCCAGCAGCGTAGGCGAGACTAGAAATGAGCAGTTCTTC.

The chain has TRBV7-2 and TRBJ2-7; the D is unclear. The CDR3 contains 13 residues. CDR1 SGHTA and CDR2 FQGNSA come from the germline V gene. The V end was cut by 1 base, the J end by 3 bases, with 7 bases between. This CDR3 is CASSLGKYYEQYF. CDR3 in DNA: TGTGCCAGCAGCTTAGGCAAATACTACGAGCAGTACTTC.

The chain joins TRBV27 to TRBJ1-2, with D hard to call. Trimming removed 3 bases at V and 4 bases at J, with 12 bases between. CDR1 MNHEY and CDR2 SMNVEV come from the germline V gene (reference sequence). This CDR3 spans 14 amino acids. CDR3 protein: CASSLGGIGYGYTF. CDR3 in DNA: TGTGCCAGCAGTTTGGGAGGGATCGGCTATGGCTACACCTTC.

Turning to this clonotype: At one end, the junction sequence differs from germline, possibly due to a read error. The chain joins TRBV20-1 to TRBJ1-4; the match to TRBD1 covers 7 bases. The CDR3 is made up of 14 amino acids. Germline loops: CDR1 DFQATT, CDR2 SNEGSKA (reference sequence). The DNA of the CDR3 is TGCGGTGCTAGAGATGGGGCAGGGGGAGAAAAACTGTTTTTT. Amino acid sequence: CGARDGAGGEKLFF.